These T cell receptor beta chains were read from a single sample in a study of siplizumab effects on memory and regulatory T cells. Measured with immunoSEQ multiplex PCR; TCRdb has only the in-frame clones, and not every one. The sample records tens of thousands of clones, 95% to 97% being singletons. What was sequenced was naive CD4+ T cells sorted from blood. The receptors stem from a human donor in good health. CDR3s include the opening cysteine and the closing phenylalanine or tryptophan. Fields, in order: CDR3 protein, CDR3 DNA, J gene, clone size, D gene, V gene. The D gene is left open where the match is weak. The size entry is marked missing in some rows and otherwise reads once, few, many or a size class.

CASSLVGANTIYF	TGTGCCAGCAGCCTTGTTGGGGCGAACACCATATATTTT	TRBJ1-3	-	-	TRBV5-6
CASSLEGVEQYF	TGTGCCAGCAGCTTGGAAGGGGTCGAGCAGTACTTC	TRBJ2-7	-	-	TRBV5-4
CSVRAGNTEAFF	TGCAGCGTTCGGGCAGGGAACACTGAAGCTTTCTTT	TRBJ1-1	-	-	TRBV29-1
CASSGGGTNPTGELFF	TGTGCCAGCTCTGGAGGGGGGACGAATCCCACCGGGGAGCTGTTTTTT	TRBJ2-2	-	-	TRBV18
CASSFGPNNEQFF	TGTGCTAGCAGCTTCGGACCTAACAATGAGCAGTTCTTC	TRBJ2-1	-	-	TRBV7-7
CASSPVGGLRETQYF	TGTGCCAGCTCACCCGTGGGAGGCCTCCGAGAGACCCAGTACTTC	TRBJ2-5	-	-	TRBV18
CASSLNLIGELFF	TGCGCCAGCAGCTTAAATCTCATTGGGGAGCTGTTTTTT	TRBJ2-2	-	-	TRBV5-1
CASSPLSSGNTIYF	TGTGCCAGTAGCCCCCTTTCCTCTGGAAACACCATATATTTT	TRBJ1-3	-	-	TRBV19
CASSPLSSYEQYF	TGTGCCAGCTCACCTCTTTCCTCCTACGAGCAGTACTTC	TRBJ2-7	-	-	TRBV18
CASSSQGAWETQYF	TGTGCCAGCTCATCTCAGGGGGCCTGGGAGACCCAGTACTTC	TRBJ2-5	-	TRBD1	TRBV18
CASSLLAEDYNEQFF	TGTGCCAGCAGCTTACTAGCGGAAGATTACAATGAGCAGTTCTTC	TRBJ2-1	-	TRBD2	TRBV7-2
CASSRAFGTGRSNQPQHF	TGTGCCAGCAGCAGAGCCTTCGGGACAGGGAGAAGCAATCAGCCCCAGCATTTT	TRBJ1-5	-	TRBD1	TRBV5-6
CASSKSSYEQYF	TGTGCCAGCAGCAAGAGCTCCTACGAGCAGTACTTC	TRBJ2-7	-	-	TRBV9
CASSLRMINQPQHF	TGTGCCAGCAGCCTCAGGATGATCAATCAGCCCCAGCATTTT	TRBJ1-5	-	-	TRBV28
CASSPLGGQGTYEQYF	TGTGCCAGCAGCCCCCTGGGTGGGCAGGGGACCTACGAGCAGTACTTC	TRBJ2-7	-	-	TRBV9
CASSFPSGETQYF	TGTGCCAGCAGCTTCCCTAGCGGAGAGACCCAGTACTTC	TRBJ2-5	once	TRBD2	TRBV5-4
CASSANRGGRNQPQHF	TGTGCCAGCAGTGCGAACAGGGGAGGACGCAATCAGCCCCAGCATTTT	TRBJ1-5	-	TRBD1	TRBV6-1
CATSEGTISGNTIYF	TGTGCCACCTCGGAGGGGACCATCTCTGGAAACACCATATATTTT	TRBJ1-3	-	-	TRBV10-3
CAISSLTGGNEQFF	TGTGCCATCAGCTCCCTTACAGGGGGCAATGAGCAGTTCTTC	TRBJ2-1	-	TRBD1	TRBV10-3
CASSFTDRGSEEQYF	TGTGCCAGCAGCTTTACTGACAGGGGGTCTGAAGAGCAGTACTTC	TRBJ2-7	-	TRBD1	TRBV7-2
CAWTSGQGWAEAFF	TGTGCCTGGACCTCGGGACAGGGCTGGGCTGAAGCTTTCTTT	TRBJ1-1	-	TRBD1	TRBV30
CASSIWTGNTEAFF	TGTGCCAGCAGTATTTGGACAGGGAACACTGAAGCTTTCTTT	TRBJ1-1	-	TRBD1	TRBV28
CASSDREVPYNEQFF	TGTGCCAGCTCAGACAGGGAAGTCCCCTACAATGAGCAGTTCTTC	TRBJ2-1	-	TRBD1	TRBV18
CAWSGLSSTDTQYF	TGTGCCTGGAGTGGACTATCTAGCACAGATACGCAGTATTTT	TRBJ2-3	-	-	TRBV30
CASSYSEGAIDTQYF	TGTGCCAGCAGTTACTCGGAGGGGGCGATAGATACGCAGTATTTT	TRBJ2-3	-	-	TRBV6-6
CASSFETSGTYNEQFF	TGTGCCAGCAGCTTCGAGACTAGCGGGACCTACAATGAGCAGTTCTTC	TRBJ2-1	-	TRBD2	TRBV5-4
CATGQGKSNQPQHF	TGTGCCACCGGACAGGGGAAGAGCAATCAGCCCCAGCATTTT	TRBJ1-5	-	TRBD1	TRBV6-6
CASSFVAGKAGELFF	TGCGCCAGCAGCTTCGTAGCGGGGAAGGCCGGGGAGCTGTTTTTT	TRBJ2-2	-	TRBD2	TRBV5-1
CASSLVGSGYTDTQYF	TGTGCCAGCAGCTTAGTAGGTAGCGGATACACAGATACGCAGTATTTT	TRBJ2-3	-	-	TRBV11-2
CAITYGAGNPGYTF	TGTGCCATCACCTACGGGGCAGGGAACCCTGGCTACACCTTC	TRBJ1-2	once	-	TRBV10-3
CASLRGGIRSGYTF	TGTGCCAGCCTAAGAGGGGGGATAAGATCTGGCTACACCTTC	TRBJ1-2	-	-	TRBV5-6
CASSTQSLIYGYTF	TGTGCCAGCAGCACACAGAGTTTGATATATGGCTACACCTTC	TRBJ1-2	-	-	TRBV7-9
CASSALQISSGNTIYF	TGTGCCAGCAGTGCCCTACAAATATCCTCTGGAAACACCATATATTTT	TRBJ1-3	-	-	TRBV2
CASSFQNPRPGGTDTEAFF	TGCGCCAGCAGCTTCCAAAATCCGCGTCCGGGAGGGACAGACACTGAAGCTTTCTTT	TRBJ1-1	-	TRBD1	TRBV5-1
CASTRWGPMNTEAFF	TGTGCCAGCACGAGGTGGGGCCCAATGAACACTGAAGCTTTCTTT	TRBJ1-1	-	-	TRBV6-1
CASSSGVRTEAFF	TGTGCCAGCAGCTCAGGGGTTAGAACTGAAGCTTTCTTT	TRBJ1-1	-	-	TRBV5-5
CAIRFGTDSYEQYF	TGTGCCATCAGGTTCGGGACAGACTCCTACGAGCAGTACTTC	TRBJ2-7	-	TRBD1	TRBV10-3
CASSHLSGNDYEQYF	TGCGCCAGCAGCCATCTTAGCGGGAACGACTACGAGCAGTACTTC	TRBJ2-7	once	TRBD2	TRBV5-1
CASSIHSTDTQYF	TGTGCCAGCAGCATACACAGCACAGATACGCAGTATTTT	TRBJ2-3	-	-	TRBV7-3
CSVGRGPGDTQYF	TGCAGCGTTGGGAGGGGGCCAGGGGATACGCAGTATTTT	TRBJ2-3	-	-	TRBV29-1
CASSQEVSVSYNEQFF	TGCGCCAGCAGCCAAGAAGTAAGTGTCTCCTACAATGAGCAGTTCTTC	TRBJ2-1	-	-	TRBV4-3